This T cell receptor beta chain came from a study of response to subunit inactivated influenza vaccine. Findings of the study overall: The authors proposed limited new T cell recruitment per seasonal influenza vaccination.

From the RT-PCR reads, TCRdb called clonotypes with MiXCR, one entry per CDR3 protein. The repertoire has roughly 760,000 distinct CDR3 sequences, over 20% of them found once; the top ten carry more than 8.5%. Looked up from germline, CDR1 is DFQATT and CDR2 is SNEGSKA (reference sequence). Trimming at V came to 1 base and at J to 7 bases, leaving 6 bases not matched to a gene. CDR3 size: 14 residues. As to this clonotype: What it recognizes is unknown.

The TCR sequence derives from a middle-aged man who received an inactivated influenza vaccine. The rearrangement joins TRBV20-1 to TRBJ2-1, with 8 bases fitting TRBD1. The source was PBMCs from blood, collected about 5 days after vaccination. In DNA form, the CDR3 reads TGCAGTGCTAGAGCCCCCAGGGGGCAGAATGAGCAGTTCTTC. It specifies CSARAPRGQNEQFF.